The 2 T cell receptor beta chains below were found in one sample sequenced in a study of early stage breast cancer tumors. Repertoires were generated with immunoSEQ multiplex PCR, while TCRdb's copy carries only in-frame clones and drops some. The profile shows about 31,000 clones, 60% to 80% of them singletons. Sequencing input: blood. Receptor source: a person aged 35-55 years with breast cancer.

This chain connects TRBV6-1 to TRBJ2-1; possible D gene TRBD1, 6 bases. Trimming left V 5 bases short and J 8 bases short, with 10 bases between. The CDR3 loop spans 12 amino acids. Germline V gene data show CDR1 as MNHNS and CDR2 as SASEGT. The CDR3 here is CASSSQGYEQFF. As DNA, the CDR3 is TGTGCCAGCAGTTCACAGGGTTATGAGCAGTTCTTC.

The chain is built from TRBV7-2 and TRBJ1-1; D is uncertain. Germline loops: CDR1 SGHTA, CDR2 FQGNSA. The V end lost 5 bases, the J end lost 3 bases, and 13 bases lay between the germline ends. This CDR3 region has 14 residues. CDR3 protein: CASSASSAYTEAFF. The CDR3 region has the DNA TGTGCCAGCAGCGCCTCTTCAGCCTACACTGAAGCTTTCTTT.